This TCR beta chain emerged from a study of blood T cell repertoires in COVID-19 (dated by TCRdb to 2020 to 2021). Study-wide context: Samples covering the acute and convalescent phases of COVID-19 were provided by collaborators in the United States, Italy and Spain. The prospective study material was composed of cDNA or gDNA derived from T cells, B-cell-depleted T cells, or PBMCs. The dataset comprised deeply sampled blood TCRbeta repertoires from subjects exposed to, actively infected with, or recovered from COVID-19. The repertoires were released in a freely available public database intended as a resource for research on the immune response to SARS-CoV-2. Samples came from the ongoing ImmuneRACE study (first 160 participants) plus 1,254 subjects from 6 global collaborators. Sample metadata almost always included a de-identified subject ID, COVID-19 status, age in years and sex. HLA class I and class II types, where available, came from metadata supplied by the sample provider rather than from assay-based typing.

TCRbeta CDR3 regions were amplified from genomic DNA by means of the immunoSEQ Assay, a bias-controlled multiplex PCR. As for the authors' bioinformatics: Nucleated cell counts per sample were estimated from amplification of reference gene primers within the assay. To quantify the absolute abundance of each unique TCRbeta CDR3 rearrangement, sequence reads were collapsed and filtered. For each sample, productive Simpson clonality was calculated as the square root of Simpson's diversity index across productive rearrangements. TCRdb obtained this table from immuneACCESS and retained in-frame rearrangements with V and J assigned. These tables miss some clones; where compared with another copy, unresolved V genes account for less than half of the shortfall, and the remainder is unexplained. V, J and clone size reflect that table, while D and trimming were determined from the DNA. For this sample there are about 400,000 clones; over 75% appear just once. Clones ranked in the top ten supply 2% to 2.5% of the sample.

In the prospective study, participants were about 18 to 100 years old, resided in fewer than 25 geographic areas of the United States, and were enrolled through a virtual design. In the prospective study, cohorts were assigned on the basis of participant-reported clinical history obtained from a screening survey and a study questionnaire. Mobile phlebotomists in the prospective study collected whole blood, serum and a nasopharyngeal or oropharyngeal swab from every participant. Over a roughly two-month period, participants in the prospective study had the option of providing additional blood draws and questionnaires. Before DNA extraction, blood samples from the prospective study were shipped at room temperature or frozen. The paper's findings and limits, for the study overall: The quantity of clinical and demographic metadata differed by source and by participant and was supplied without curation.

As concerns this clone: No cognate antigen has been identified for it. It has no much larger one-base neighbor in the sample; base qualities were not kept.

In the germline V gene (reference sequence), CDR1 corresponds to DFQATT and CDR2 to SNEGSKA. The CDR3 starts with the cysteine, ends with the phenylalanine, and has 11 residues. Of the read, only the CDR3 DNA is kept; its 33 bases are in frame from base 1. V trim: 4 bases; J trim: 7 bases; unmatched bases: 3. The sequence was collected from a woman in her forties with acute COVID-19. The chain uses TRBV20-1 and TRBJ2-7; 8 central bases correspond to TRBD1. The sequencing input was PBMCs or T cells enriched from blood (not recorded which). The DNA sequence is TGCAGTGCTACGGACAGGGAAGAGCAGTACTTC. This yields the protein CSATDREEQYF.